The table lists the clone carrying this T cell receptor (beta chain) with a count of one. Its antigen is currently unknown. This table comes from immunoSEQ multiplex PCR, and its TCRdb copy is limited to in-frame clones, with some not included. The sample holds roughly 15,000 clones, roughly 70% seen once. In the ViraFEST assay, antigen-specific CD4+ clonotypes were identified by expansion after peptide-pool stimulation. When ten to eleven days of culture had elapsed, CD4+ T cells were isolated. Vaccine administered to participants consisted of two doses of either BNT162b2 or mRNA-1273. The study found no prior SARS-CoV-2 infection in the vaccine recipients, who tested negative for nucleocapsid antibodies. The sample originates from a study of vaccination effects on CD4 cells after COVID-19. For the study at large: Post-vaccine specimens were collected at a median of 72 days following the second dose.

The CDR3 covers 15 residues. Trimming took 5 bases from V and 4 from J; bases not matched to a gene: 9. CDR1 is SNHLY, CDR2 FYNNEI, per germline. Study-wide findings and caveats: Whether induced by infection or by vaccine, clones showed marked clonal contraction late after vaccination. Researchers report that only 1 of 255 vaccine-induced clones in healthy vaccinees cross-reacted with common cold coronaviruses.

This material consisted of CD4+ T cells from PBMCs cultured with SARS-CoV-2 spike peptides, taken after COVID-19 vaccination. V is TRBV2 and J is TRBJ1-2; TRBD1 agrees at 8 bases. The TCR sequence derives from a human donor who received a COVID-19 vaccine. The chain's CDR3 is CASSRRSRGLYGYTF. CDR3 nucleotides: TGTGCCAGCAGTCGGAGGTCCAGGGGGCTCTATGGCTACACCTTC.